This TCR beta chain appears in the sequencing data of a study of OX40 agonist ivuxolimab in advanced cancers. Measured with immunoSEQ multiplex PCR; TCRdb has only the in-frame clones, and not every one. The profile shows about 54,000 clones, roughly 90% of them singletons. Germline CDR1 reads SGDLS; CDR2 reads YYNGEE. Trimming removed 4 bases at V and 4 bases at J, with 12 bases between. This CDR3 has 13 residues. The V call is TRBV9, the J call TRBJ2-7; D possibly uses TRBD1 or TRBD2 (5 bases each). The receptor was isolated from an adult with an advanced solid tumor such as melanoma, head and neck, liver or kidney cancer. Sequencing was performed on CD4+ or CD8+ T cells sorted from blood, taken in a trial of the OX40 agonist ivuxolimab. The CDR3 here is CASSRNGGYEQYF. CDR3 DNA: TGTGCCAGCAGCAGAAATGGGGGTTACGAGCAGTACTTC. The whole variable domain, filled in from reference TRBV9 and TRBJ2-7, reads DSGVTQTPKHLITATGQRVTLRCSPRSGDLSVYWYQQSLDQGLQFLIQYYNGEERAKGNILERFSAQQFPDLHSELNLSSLELGDSALYFCASSRNGGYEQYFGPGTRLTVT.